These 12 T cell receptor beta chains were all obtained from the same sample, sequenced in a study of shared clonotypes between healthy human individuals. Assay: immunoSEQ multiplex PCR; the TCRdb copy retains only in-frame clones and omits some. The sample records 650,000 to 800,000 clones, over 55% being singletons. Sequences were obtained from memory CD4+ T cells sorted from blood. Subset specified: CD45RA-negative fraction. Receptors were obtained from a woman aged 25 to 45 in good health.

The V call is TRBV25-1, the J call TRBJ2-5; a weak D match, TRBD1 (5 bases). The CDR3 runs 16 residues. The germline gives CDR1 MGHDK, CDR2 SYGVNS. V was pared by 5 bases and J by 2 bases, with 18 bases between. The chain's CDR3 is CASSLTRQTPQETQYF. CDR3 in DNA: TGTGCCAGCAGTCTCACCCGACAGACCCCGCAAGAGACCCAGTACTTC.

The V and J genes are TRBV2 and TRBJ2-7; maybe TRBD2 (5 bases). The CDR3 has 13 amino acids. Germline CDR1 reads SNHLY; CDR2 reads FYNNEI. V lost 8 bases and J 0 bases, leaving 11 bases between the germline ends. The CDR3 here is CASGWEYSYEQYF. CDR3 nucleotide sequence: TGTGCCAGCGGGTGGGAGTACTCCTACGAGCAGTACTTC.

Remarks on this clone: At the DNA level, this CDR3 is encoded by other sequences in the same sample as well. This chain uses TRBV5-1 with TRBJ2-5; D not resolved. Germline assignment: CDR1 SGHRS and CDR2 YFSETQ. Trimming removed 0 bases at V and 3 bases at J, with 9 bases between. The CDR3 runs to 14 residues. The CDR3 spells CASSLGAGEETQYF. The CDR3 DNA reads as TGCGCCAGCAGCTTGGGGGCAGGCGAAGAGACCCAGTACTTC.

This clone has a count of ten or more. This chain connects TRBV7-9 to TRBJ2-1, with 9 nucleotides matching TRBD1. Germline values: CDR1 SEHNR, CDR2 FQNEAQ (reference sequence). This CDR3 has 14 residues. V gave up 6 bases and J gave up 5 bases; unmatched junction bases: 5. As DNA, the CDR3 is TGTGCCAGCAGTCGGACAGGGGCCAACAATGAGCAGTTCTTC. Its protein product is CASSRTGANNEQFF. Full variable domain (remainder filled in from reference TRBV7-9 and TRBJ2-1): DTGVSQNPRHKITKRGQNVTFRCDPISEHNRLYWYRQTLGQGPEFLTYFQNEAQLEKSRLLSDRFSAERPKGSFSTLEIQRTEQGDSAMYLCASSRTGANNEQFFGPGTRLTVL.

This rearrangement joins TRBV9 to TRBJ1-1, with TRBD1 as a possible D gene (5 bases). CDR3 length: 15 amino acids. Germline CDR1 SGDLS, CDR2 YYNGEE. Trimming removed 4 bases at V and 4 bases at J, with 17 bases between. CDR3 in DNA: TGTGCCAGCAGCTCCCTCGGGGGGGTTGGCACTGAAGCTTTCTTT. Protein product: CASSSLGGVGTEAFF.

This chain uses TRBV28 with TRBJ1-2; D is undetermined. V was pared by 6 bases and J by 5 bases, with 13 bases between. Germline V gene data show CDR1 as MDHEN and CDR2 as SYDVKM. The CDR3 runs 13 residues. The CDR3 loop reads CASSRADLYGYTF. CDR3 DNA sequence: TGTGCCAGCAGCCGCGCCGATCTATATGGCTACACCTTC.

This clone was observed a few times. This chain connects TRBV7-2 to TRBJ2-1; TRBD2 matches at 10 bases. Germline assignment: CDR1 SGHTA and CDR2 FQGNSA. This CDR3 is 15 amino acids long. The junction had 9 bases not matched to a gene; V was cut back by 6 bases and J by 7 bases. CDR3 amino acids: CASRTKAGGPNEQFF. DNA of the CDR3: TGTGCCAGCAGAACTAAAGCGGGAGGGCCAAATGAGCAGTTCTTC.

The rearrangement joins TRBV9 to TRBJ1-4; TRBD1 matches 7 bases. The CDR3 runs to 15 residues. Unmatched junction bases numbered 6, after V lost 4 bases and J lost 3 bases. The germline gives CDR1 SGDLS, CDR2 YYNGEE. The CDR3 DNA sequence: TGTGCCAGCAGCATCCGGGACAGTTCTAATGAAAAACTGTTTTTT. It translates to CASSIRDSSNEKLFF.

This chain links TRBV7-9 with TRBJ1-1; D is uncertain. The CDR3 contains 13 residues. CDR1 is SEHNR and CDR2 is FQNEAQ in the germline V gene (reference sequence). Trimming removed 3 bases at V and 0 bases at J, with 5 bases between. CDR3 in amino acids: CASSLWMNTEAFF. As DNA, the CDR3 is TGTGCCAGCAGCTTGTGGATGAACACTGAAGCTTTCTTT.

This chain connects TRBV5-4 to TRBJ2-2; 9 bases agree with TRBD2. V lost 0 bases, J lost 3 bases, and 3 bases stayed unmatched. CDR1 and CDR2 from the germline V gene are SGHNT and YYREEE (reference sequence). The CDR3 covers 16 residues. The CDR3 loop is CASSLVLAGYTGELFF. CDR3 nucleotide sequence: TGTGCCAGCAGCTTGGTCCTAGCGGGATACACCGGGGAGCTGTTTTTT.

The V gene is TRBV10-3, the J gene TRBJ1-1; 7 nucleotides line up with TRBD1. With V trimmed by 0 bases and J by 7 bases, 5 bases remained unmatched. The CDR3 spans 14 residues. The germline CDR1 and CDR2 sequences are ENHRY and SYGVKD. CDR3 nucleotides: TGTGCCATCAGTGAGTCGACCGGGACAGATGAAGCTTTCTTT. It encodes CAISESTGTDEAFF.

This clone was detected only a few times. The chain is built from TRBV7-6 and TRBJ2-6, with D perhaps matching TRBD1 (6 bases). This CDR3 comprises 15 residues. The ends were cut back, 2 bases at V and 4 bases at J, with 9 bases in the middle. Germline lookup yields CDR1 SGHVS and CDR2 FNYEAQ. CDR3 sequence: CASSLNRVGANVLTF. The CDR3 DNA is TGTGCCAGCAGCTTAAACAGGGTCGGGGCCAACGTCCTGACTTTC.